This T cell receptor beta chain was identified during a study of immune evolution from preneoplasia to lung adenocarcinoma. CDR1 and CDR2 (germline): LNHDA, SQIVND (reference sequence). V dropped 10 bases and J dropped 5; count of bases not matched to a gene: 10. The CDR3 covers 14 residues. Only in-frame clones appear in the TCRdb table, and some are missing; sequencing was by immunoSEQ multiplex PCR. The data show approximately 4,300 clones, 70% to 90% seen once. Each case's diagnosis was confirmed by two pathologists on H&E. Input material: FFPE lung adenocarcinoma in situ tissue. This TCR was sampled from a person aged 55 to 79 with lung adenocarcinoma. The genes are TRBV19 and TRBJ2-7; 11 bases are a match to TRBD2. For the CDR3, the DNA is TGTGCCACCCAATTGACTAGCGGGAACCACGAGCAGTACTTC. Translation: CATQLTSGNHEQYF.